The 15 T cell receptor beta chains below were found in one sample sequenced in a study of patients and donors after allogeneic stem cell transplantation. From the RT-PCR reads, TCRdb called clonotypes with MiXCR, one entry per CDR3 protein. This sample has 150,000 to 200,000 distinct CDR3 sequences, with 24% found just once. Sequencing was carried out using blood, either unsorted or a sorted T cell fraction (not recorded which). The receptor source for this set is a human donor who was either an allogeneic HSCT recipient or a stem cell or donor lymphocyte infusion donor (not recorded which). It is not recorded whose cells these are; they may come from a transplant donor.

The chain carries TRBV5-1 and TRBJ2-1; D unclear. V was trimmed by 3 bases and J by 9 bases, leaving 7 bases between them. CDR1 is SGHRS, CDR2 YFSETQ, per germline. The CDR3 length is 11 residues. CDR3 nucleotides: TGCGCCAGCAGCTCCCCCCGTGAGCAGTTCTTC. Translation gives CASSSPREQFF.

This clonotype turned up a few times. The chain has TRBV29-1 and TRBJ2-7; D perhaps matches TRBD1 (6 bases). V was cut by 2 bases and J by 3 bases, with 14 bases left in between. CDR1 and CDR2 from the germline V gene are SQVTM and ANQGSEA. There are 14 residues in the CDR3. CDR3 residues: CSVEQGLTGYEQYF. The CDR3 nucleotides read TGCAGCGTTGAACAAGGATTGACAGGCTACGAGCAGTACTTC.

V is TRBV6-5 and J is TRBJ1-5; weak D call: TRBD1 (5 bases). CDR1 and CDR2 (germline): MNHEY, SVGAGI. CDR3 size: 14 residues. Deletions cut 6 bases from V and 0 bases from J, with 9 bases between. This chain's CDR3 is CASRLTGSNQPQHF. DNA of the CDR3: TGTGCCAGCAGACTAACAGGTAGCAATCAGCCCCAGCATTTT.

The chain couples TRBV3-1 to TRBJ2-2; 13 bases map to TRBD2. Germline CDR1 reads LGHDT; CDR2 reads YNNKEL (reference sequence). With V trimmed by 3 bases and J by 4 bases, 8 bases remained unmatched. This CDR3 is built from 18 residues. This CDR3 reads CASSHGLAGVHGTGELFF. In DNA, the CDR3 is TGTGCCAGCAGCCACGGACTAGCGGGAGTTCATGGCACCGGGGAGCTGTTTTTT.

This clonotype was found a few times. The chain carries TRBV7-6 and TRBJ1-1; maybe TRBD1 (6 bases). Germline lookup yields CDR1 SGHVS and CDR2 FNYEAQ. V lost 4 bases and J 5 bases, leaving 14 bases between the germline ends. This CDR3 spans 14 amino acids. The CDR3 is CASSSGASSTEAFF. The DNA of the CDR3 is TGTGCCAGCAGCTCAGGGGCTTCGTCGACTGAAGCTTTCTTT.

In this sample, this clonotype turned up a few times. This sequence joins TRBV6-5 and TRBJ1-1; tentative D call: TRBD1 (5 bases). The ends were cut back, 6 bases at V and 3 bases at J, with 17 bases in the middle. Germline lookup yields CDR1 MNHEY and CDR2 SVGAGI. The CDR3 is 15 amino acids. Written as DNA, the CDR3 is TGTGCCAGCAGGGACCGGGACGCCTGGGACACTGAAGCTTTCTTT. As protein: CASRDRDAWDTEAFF.

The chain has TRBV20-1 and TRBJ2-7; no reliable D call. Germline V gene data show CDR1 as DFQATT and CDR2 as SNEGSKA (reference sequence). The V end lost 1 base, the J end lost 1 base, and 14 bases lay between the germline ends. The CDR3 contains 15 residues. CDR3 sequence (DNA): TGCAGTGCTAGAGGGGGTTACTGGGGATCCTACGAGCAGTACTTC. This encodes CSARGGYWGSYEQYF.

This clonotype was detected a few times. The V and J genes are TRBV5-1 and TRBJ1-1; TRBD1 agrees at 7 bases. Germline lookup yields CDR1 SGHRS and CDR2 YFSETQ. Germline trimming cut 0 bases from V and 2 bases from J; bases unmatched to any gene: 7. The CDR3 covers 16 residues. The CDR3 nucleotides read TGCGCCAGCAGCTTGGAGGGACAGCTTTTTAACACTGAAGCTTTCTTT. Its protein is CASSLEGQLFNTEAFF.

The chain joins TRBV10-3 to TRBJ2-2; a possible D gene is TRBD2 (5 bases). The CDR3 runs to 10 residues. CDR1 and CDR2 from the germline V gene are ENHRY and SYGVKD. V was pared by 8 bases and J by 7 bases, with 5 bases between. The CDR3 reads CAIEGGELFF. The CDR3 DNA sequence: TGTGCCATCGAGGGCGGGGAGCTGTTTTTT.

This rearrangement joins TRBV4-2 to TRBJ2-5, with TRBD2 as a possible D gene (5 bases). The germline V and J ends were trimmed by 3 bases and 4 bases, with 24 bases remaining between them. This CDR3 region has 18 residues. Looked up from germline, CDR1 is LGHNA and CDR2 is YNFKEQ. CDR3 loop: CASSHLPSRGIVRETQYF. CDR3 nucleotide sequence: TGTGCCAGCAGCCACCTCCCCTCCAGAGGGATTGTTAGAGAGACCCAGTACTTC.

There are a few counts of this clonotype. CDR3 DNA: TGTGCCAGCATGGAGAGGACAGCCTATGAAGCTTTCTTT. Its translation: CASMERTAYEAFF. V is TRBV6-5 and J is TRBJ1-1, with D possibly TRBD1 on 6 matching bases. The CDR3 covers 13 residues. The V end was cut by 7 bases, the J end by 7 bases, with 16 bases between. Germline V gene sequence: CDR1 MNHEY, CDR2 SVGAGI.

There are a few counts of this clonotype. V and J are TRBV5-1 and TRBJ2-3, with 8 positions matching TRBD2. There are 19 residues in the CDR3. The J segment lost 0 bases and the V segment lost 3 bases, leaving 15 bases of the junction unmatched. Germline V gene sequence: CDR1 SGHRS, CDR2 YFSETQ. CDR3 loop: CASSSRNSGGKTSTDTQYF. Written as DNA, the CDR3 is TGCGCCAGCAGCTCCAGGAACAGCGGGGGCAAAACTAGCACAGATACGCAGTATTTT.

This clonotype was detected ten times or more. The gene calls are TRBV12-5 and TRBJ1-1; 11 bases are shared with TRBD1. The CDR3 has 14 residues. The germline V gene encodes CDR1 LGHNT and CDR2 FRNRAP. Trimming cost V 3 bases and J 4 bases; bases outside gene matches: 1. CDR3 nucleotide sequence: TGTGCTAGTGGTTTCGGGACAGGGGGCACTGAAGCTTTCTTT. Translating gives CASGFGTGGTEAFF.

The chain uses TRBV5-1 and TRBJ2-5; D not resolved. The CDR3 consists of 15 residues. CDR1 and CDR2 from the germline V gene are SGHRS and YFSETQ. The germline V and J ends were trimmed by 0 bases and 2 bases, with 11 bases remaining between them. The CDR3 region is CASSLAWAGQETQYF. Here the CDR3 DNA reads TGCGCCAGCAGCTTGGCCTGGGCAGGACAAGAGACCCAGTACTTC. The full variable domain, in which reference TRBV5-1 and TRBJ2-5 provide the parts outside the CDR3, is KAGVTQTPRYLIKTRGQQVTLSCSPISGHRSVSWYQQTPGQGLQFLFEYFSETQRNKGNFPGRFSGRQFSNSRSEMNVSTLELGDSALYLCASSLAWAGQETQYFGPGTRLLVL.

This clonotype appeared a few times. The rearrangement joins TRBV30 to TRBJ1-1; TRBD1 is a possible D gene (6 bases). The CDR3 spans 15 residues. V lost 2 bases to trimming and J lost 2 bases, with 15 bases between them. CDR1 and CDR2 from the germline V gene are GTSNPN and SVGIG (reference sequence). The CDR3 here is CAWSRKGTLNTEAFF. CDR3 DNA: TGTGCCTGGAGTCGGAAAGGGACACTTAACACTGAAGCTTTCTTT.